The 18 T cell receptor beta chains below come from one sample, sequenced in a study of blood T cell repertoires in COVID-19. Libraries were prepared by immunoSEQ multiplex PCR; TCRdb keeps only in-frame clonotypes and omits some of them. The table has 250,000 to 300,000 clones, 81% seen once. Source material: peripheral blood. Every receptor here comes from a woman aged 55-70 years with active or convalescent COVID-19.

This clone has just one count. The CDR3 spells CASSQRTDQETQYF. Written as DNA, the CDR3 is TGTGCCAGCAGCCAAAGGACAGACCAAGAGACCCAGTACTTC. The chain carries TRBV11-1 and TRBJ2-5; a possible D gene is TRBD1 (6 bases). The CDR3 is 14 amino acids. The germline CDR1 and CDR2 sequences are SGHAT and FQDESV (reference sequence). The V end was cut by 5 bases, the J end by 0 bases, with 10 bases between.

This chain joins TRBV3-1 (or the pseudogene TRBV3-2) and TRBJ2-5; 10 bases match TRBD2. The junction had 6 bases not matched to a gene; V was cut back by 4 bases and J by 4 bases. Per the germline V gene, CDR1 is LGHDT and CDR2 is YNNKEL (reference sequence). The length of the CDR3 is 15 residues. As DNA, the CDR3 is TGTGCCAGCAGCCGCAGCGGGGGGGCCTTAGAGACCCAGTACTTC. Its translation: CASSRSGGALETQYF.

V and J are TRBV7-3 and TRBJ1-1; the D is unclear. The length of the CDR3 is 13 residues. The germline gives CDR1 SGHTA, CDR2 FQGTGA. V dropped 6 bases and J dropped 5 bases, with 13 bases sitting between them. Written as DNA, the CDR3 is TGTGCCAGCAGTATAACCGAGGGAACTGAAGCTTTCTTT. Translating gives CASSITEGTEAFF.

This chain connects TRBV11-2 to TRBJ2-5; no reliable D call. Germline V gene lookup returns CDR1 SGHAT and CDR2 FQNNGV. CDR3 length: 14 amino acids. Between the trimmed V and J ends, which lost 2 bases and 3 bases, there was a span of 10 bases. The CDR3 DNA follows: TGTGCCAGCAGCTTACCAGGTTATAAAGAGACCCAGTACTTC. It translates to CASSLPGYKETQYF.

The chain carries TRBV5-1 and TRBJ2-5; 9 bases are a match to TRBD2. Germline CDR1 reads SGHRS; CDR2 reads YFSETQ. With V trimmed by 0 bases and J by 4 bases, 7 bases remained unmatched. This CDR3 spans 16 amino acids. The CDR3 spells CASSLARGGARETQYF. Here the CDR3 DNA reads TGCGCCAGCAGCTTGGCCCGCGGGGGGGCCCGAGAGACCCAGTACTTC.

The genes are TRBV7-9 and TRBJ2-5; 7 bases are shared with TRBD2. Looked up from germline, CDR1 is SEHNR and CDR2 is FQNEAQ (reference sequence). V trimming: 4 bases; J trimming: 1 base; junction bases outside the gene matches: 9. The CDR3 is 16 residues long. The CDR3 is CASSSMGRGRQETQYF. The CDR3 DNA is TGTGCCAGCAGCTCGATGGGGAGGGGACGCCAAGAGACCCAGTACTTC. Based on the CDR3 plus reference TRBV7-9 and TRBJ2-5, the full variable domain is DTGVSQNPRHKITKRGQNVTFRCDPISEHNRLYWYRQTLGQGPEFLTYFQNEAQLEKSRLLSDRFSAERPKGSFSTLEIQRTEQGDSAMYLCASSSMGRGRQETQYFGPGTRLLVL.

The chain joins TRBV5-4 to TRBJ1-4, with D possibly TRBD1 on 5 matching bases. Germline CDR1 and CDR2: SGHNT and YYREEE (reference sequence). Deletions cut 4 bases from V and 7 bases from J, with 14 bases between. The CDR3 covers 14 residues. CDR3 sequence: CASSLGRGGEKLFF. The CDR3 coding sequence is TGTGCCAGCAGCCTGGGACGGGGGGGTGAAAAACTGTTTTTT.

The V gene is TRBV7-3, the J gene TRBJ2-2; 7 nucleotides match TRBD1. The CDR3 totals 13 residues. Germline V gene sequence: CDR1 SGHTA, CDR2 FQGTGA. V shed 5 bases and J 6 bases; nucleotides not matched to a gene: 3. The CDR3 DNA reads as TGTGCCAGCAGCCCAGGGACAGCCGGGGAGCTGTTTTTT. Protein sequence: CASSPGTAGELFF.

The chain links TRBV6-5 to TRBJ2-2; possibly TRBD2 for D (6 bases). The CDR3 is 15 amino acids. Per the germline V gene, CDR1 is MNHEY and CDR2 is SVGAGI. V lost 8 bases and J lost 4, with 17 bases in between. The CDR3 coding sequence is TGTGCCAGCCCAGCAGTGGGGGGTGGCACCGGGGAGCTGTTTTTT. Its protein is CASPAVGGGTGELFF.

This clone was observed a handful of times. The chain joins TRBV19 to TRBJ1-1, with unresolved D. The CDR3 loop spans 14 amino acids. The V gene's germline CDR1 is LNHDA and CDR2 SQIVND (reference sequence). The V gene lost 0 bases and the J gene lost 2 bases, with 7 bases spanning the gap. CDR3 loop: CASSIEAGNTEAFF. CDR3 nucleotide sequence: TGTGCCAGTAGTATAGAGGCGGGCAACACTGAAGCTTTCTTT.

V is TRBV7-6 and J is TRBJ2-3, with 7 bases identical to TRBD1. After removal of 0 bases from V and 0 bases from J, the junction contained 6 bases not matched to a gene. Germline-derived CDR1 and CDR2 are SGHVS and FNYEAQ. The CDR3 spans 17 residues. DNA for the CDR3: TGTGCCAGCAGCTTAGCAACAGGGGTTACTAGCACAGATACGCAGTATTTT. It translates to CASSLATGVTSTDTQYF.

This chain joins TRBV20-1 and TRBJ1-2; D may be TRBD1 (5 bases). Germline CDR1 is DFQATT and CDR2 is SNEGSKA (reference sequence). CDR3 length equals 11 residues. V shed 3 bases and J shed 3 bases, with 5 bases lying between them. CDR3 DNA: TGCAGTGCTAGGACAGACTATGGCTACACCTTC. It yields the protein CSARTDYGYTF.

The CDR3 reads CASSPLQGAYGYTF. Here the CDR3 DNA reads TGCGCCAGCAGCCCGTTACAGGGGGCCTATGGCTACACCTTC. This chain links TRBV4-3 with TRBJ1-2, with TRBD1 identical over 9 bases. Germline V gene data show CDR1 as LGHNA and CDR2 as YSLEER. The CDR3 totals 14 residues. J was trimmed by 4 bases and V by 4 bases; bases with no gene match: 4.

This chain links TRBV27 with TRBJ2-1; possible D gene TRBD2, 6 bases. The germline CDR1 and CDR2 sequences are MNHEY and SMNVEV (reference sequence). The CDR3 covers 15 residues. Trimming removed 7 bases from V and 5 bases from J, with 18 bases in between. The CDR3, as DNA: TGTGCCAGCACCTTCGGGGGAATTGGGCACAATGAGCAGTTCTTC. Protein: CASTFGGIGHNEQFF.

This clone was seen a handful of times. The chain uses TRBV27 and TRBJ1-1; 7 positions match TRBD1. The trim removed 5 bases at V and 6 bases at J, leaving 6 bases unmatched. The CDR3 is made up of 13 amino acids. Germline CDR1 is MNHEY and CDR2 is SMNVEV (reference sequence). In DNA, the CDR3 is TGTGCCAGCAGTCTCCTCGACAGGGCTGAAGCTTTCTTT. This codes for CASSLLDRAEAFF.

Regarding this clone: This sequence may be a read error, since a much larger clone differs from it by one base. The chain links TRBV5-8 to TRBJ1-1, with TRBD1 identical over 8 bases. Germline V gene data show CDR1 as SGHTS and CDR2 as YDEGEE. V lost 2 bases to trimming and J lost 1 base; unmatched junction nucleotides: 1. This CDR3 spans 14 amino acids. CDR3 amino acids: CASSLDRGNTEAFF. CDR3 bases: TGTGCCAGCAGCTTAGACAGGGGGAACACTGAAGCTTTCTTT.

The chain's CDR3 is CASTPKGQITGELFF. Here the CDR3 DNA reads TGTGCCAGCACCCCCAAAGGACAGATAACCGGGGAGCTGTTTTTT. The V and J genes are TRBV21-1 and TRBJ2-2; TRBD1 reflects the table's D call only, with no check against the DNA. TRBV21-1 is a recognized pseudogene. The CDR3 has 15 residues.

The J gene is TRBJ2-6, the V gene TRBV5-1; 11 nucleotides align to TRBD1. There are 16 residues in the CDR3. The V gene's germline CDR1 is SGHRS and CDR2 YFSETQ. The J segment lost 0 bases and the V segment lost 7 bases, leaving 3 bases of the junction unmatched. CDR3 sequence reads: CASSGTGGSGANVLTF. The CDR3 DNA follows: TGCGCCAGCTCTGGGACAGGGGGCTCTGGGGCCAACGTCCTGACTTTC.